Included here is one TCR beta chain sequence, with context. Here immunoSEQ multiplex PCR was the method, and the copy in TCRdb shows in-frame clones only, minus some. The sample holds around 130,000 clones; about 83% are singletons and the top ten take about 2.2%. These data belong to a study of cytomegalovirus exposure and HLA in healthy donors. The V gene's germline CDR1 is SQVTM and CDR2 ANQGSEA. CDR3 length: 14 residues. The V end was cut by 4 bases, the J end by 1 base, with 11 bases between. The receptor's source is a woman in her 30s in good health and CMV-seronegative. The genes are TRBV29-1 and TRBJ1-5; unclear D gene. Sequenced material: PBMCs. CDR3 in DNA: TGCAGCGTTGGGCCCGCGGGGAGCAATCAGCCCCAGCATTTT. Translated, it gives CSVGPAGSNQPQHF.